This entry lists 18 T cell receptor beta chains sequenced from one sample in a study of OX40 agonist ivuxolimab in advanced cancers. Sequencing used immunoSEQ multiplex PCR; TCRdb keeps in-frame clones, though not all of them. The table includes about 82,000 clones, approximately 90% detected once. Here the sequenced sample was CD4+ or CD8+ T cells sorted from blood, taken in a trial of the OX40 agonist ivuxolimab. All receptors come from an adult with an advanced solid tumor such as melanoma, head and neck, liver or kidney cancer.

This chain links TRBV10-3 with TRBJ2-3; D gene ambiguous. Deletions cut 2 bases from V and 0 bases from J, with 9 bases between. The CDR3 has 15 residues. Germline loops: CDR1 ENHRY, CDR2 SYGVKD. The CDR3 sequence: CAISEGPHSTDTQYF. CDR3 sequence (DNA): TGTGCCATCAGTGAGGGACCACATAGCACAGATACGCAGTATTTT.

The rearrangement links TRBV6-6 to TRBJ1-2, with a weak D call TRBD1 (6 bases). CDR1 and CDR2 (germline): MNHNY, SVGAGI (reference sequence). CDR3 length equals 13 residues. Trimming removed 5 bases from V and 2 bases from J, with 9 bases in between. The CDR3 nucleotides read TGTGCCAGCAGTCTCGGGACAAACTATGGCTACACCTTC. Its translation is CASSLGTNYGYTF.

The V and J genes are TRBV2 and TRBJ1-1, with TRBD1 matching 11 bases. V shed 5 bases and J 4 bases; nucleotides not matched to a gene: 18. The CDR3 is 19 residues long. Germline CDR1 and CDR2: SNHLY and FYNNEI. This CDR3 reads CASSYSHPGQGELATEAFF. In DNA, the CDR3 is TGTGCCAGCAGTTACTCACACCCGGGACAGGGGGAGTTGGCCACTGAAGCTTTCTTT.

The chain has TRBV6-5 and TRBJ1-1; D is uncertain. Germline values: CDR1 MNHEY, CDR2 SVGAGI. The CDR3 is 13 residues long. V lost 8 bases and J 2 bases, leaving 12 bases between the germline ends. The CDR3, as DNA: TGTGCCAGCTGCCGACATTTCAACACTGAAGCTTTCTTT. Protein product: CASCRHFNTEAFF.

The chain couples TRBV15 to TRBJ1-5; 7 bases are a match to TRBD1. The V gene end was trimmed by 5 bases and the J gene end by 2 bases; junction bases not matched to a gene: 6. Per the germline V gene, CDR1 is LNHNV and CDR2 is YYDKDF (reference sequence). The CDR3 contains 15 residues. CDR3 nucleotide sequence: TGTGCCACCAGCGGAGGGACAGCGGGCAATCAGCCCCAGCATTTT. Protein sequence: CATSGGTAGNQPQHF.

The chain is built from TRBV27 and TRBJ2-1; D assignment may be TRBD1 or TRBD2 (5 bases each). The germline gives CDR1 MNHEY, CDR2 SMNVEV (reference sequence). This CDR3 region has 17 residues. V lost 3 bases and J lost 1, with 16 bases in between. CDR3 protein: CASSFSGTAGSYNEQFF. As DNA, the CDR3 is TGTGCCAGCAGTTTCTCGGGGACCGCCGGATCCTACAATGAGCAGTTCTTC.

The genes are TRBV5-4 and TRBJ1-3; no firm D call. V was cut by 5 bases and J by 4 bases, with 10 bases left in between. CDR1 and CDR2 (germline): SGHNT, YYREEE (reference sequence). This CDR3 is 13 amino acids long. CDR3 loop: CASSGGRGNTIYF. DNA of the CDR3: TGTGCCAGCAGTGGTGGGCGAGGAAACACCATATATTTT.

The chain couples TRBV6-6 to TRBJ2-7, with a weak D call TRBD1 (6 bases). Between the trimmed V and J ends, which lost 5 bases and 0 bases, there was a span of 14 bases. There are 15 residues in the CDR3. The germline CDR1 and CDR2 sequences are MNHNY and SVGAGI (reference sequence). The CDR3 is CASSHRAESSYEQYF. As DNA, the CDR3 is TGTGCCAGCAGTCACAGGGCGGAGAGCTCCTACGAGCAGTACTTC.

The V and J genes are TRBV30 and TRBJ1-2; maybe TRBD1 (6 bases). Trimming took 2 bases from V and 3 from J, leaving 16 bases between them. The germline gives CDR1 GTSNPN, CDR2 SVGIG (reference sequence). The CDR3 is made up of 15 amino acids. The CDR3 nucleotides are TGTGCCTGGAGTATTTATATTGAGGGGGACTATGGCTACACCTTC. It translates to CAWSIYIEGDYGYTF.

The V call is TRBV29-1, the J call TRBJ2-7; TRBD1 aligns across 7 bases. V lost 1 base, J lost 1 base, and 10 bases stayed unmatched. CDR1 is SQVTM, CDR2 ANQGSEA, per germline. The CDR3 is 16 residues long. CDR3 region: CSVEGYPGTESYEQYF. CDR3 sequence (DNA): TGCAGCGTTGAAGGGTATCCCGGGACAGAGTCCTACGAGCAGTACTTC.

The gene calls are TRBV7-9 and TRBJ2-7; 7 nucleotides agree with TRBD1. Germline lookup yields CDR1 SEHNR and CDR2 FQNEAQ (reference sequence). The CDR3 loop spans 14 amino acids. The V and J ends lost 2 bases and 3 bases, in that order; junction bases with no gene match: 4. As DNA, the CDR3 is TGTGCCAGCAGCTTACGGGACAGCCTCTACGAGCAGTACTTC. Translation: CASSLRDSLYEQYF.

The CDR3 loop is CASSVSGGPSYEQYF. The CDR3 region has the DNA TGTGCCAGCAGCGTTAGCGGGGGCCCTTCCTACGAGCAGTACTTC. V gene TRBV9 combines with J gene TRBJ2-7, with 9 bases fitting TRBD2. CDR3 size: 15 residues. J lost 1 base, V lost 2 bases, and 4 bases had no gene match. Looked up from germline, CDR1 is SGDLS and CDR2 is YYNGEE.

The V call is TRBV7-8, the J call TRBJ1-2, with 9 positions matching TRBD1. Germline-derived CDR1 and CDR2 are SGHVS and FQNEAQ. The CDR3 totals 15 residues. The ends lost 3 bases at V and 6 bases at J; junction bases unmatched: 8. This chain's CDR3 is CASSLVQGAKDGYTF. The CDR3 DNA follows: TGTGCCAGCAGCTTGGTACAGGGGGCGAAGGATGGCTACACCTTC.

This chain connects TRBV10-3 to TRBJ2-7; 7 nucleotides agree with TRBD2. V was pared by 1 base and J by 2 bases, with 2 bases of the junction left unmatched. The CDR3 contains 14 residues. From germline, CDR1 is ENHRY and CDR2 SYGVKD. In DNA, the CDR3 is TGTGCCATCAGTGAGTACGGGGGGACCTACGAGCAGTACTTC. It codes for CAISEYGGTYEQYF.

The genes are TRBV6-4 and TRBJ2-1; D uncertain. The V gene's germline CDR1 is MRHNA and CDR2 SNTAGT. The length of the CDR3 is 13 residues. Trimming left V 0 bases short and J 8 bases short, with 8 bases between. Here the CDR3 reads CASSDSPGYEQFF. As DNA, the CDR3 is TGTGCCAGCAGTGACTCGCCGGGTTATGAGCAGTTCTTC.

The chain couples TRBV6-5 to TRBJ2-1; 7 bases fit TRBD2. CDR1 MNHEY and CDR2 SVGAGI come from the germline V gene. CDR3 length: 14 residues. After removal of 2 bases from V and 2 bases from J, the junction contained 0 bases not matched to a gene. The CDR3, as DNA: TGTGCCAGCAGTTACGGGGGGGCCTACAATGAGCAGTTCTTC. Translation: CASSYGGAYNEQFF.

This rearrangement joins TRBV9 to TRBJ2-2; 9 nucleotides align to TRBD1. The V gene's germline CDR1 is SGDLS and CDR2 YYNGEE. The CDR3 runs to 15 residues. V shed 3 bases, J shed 6 bases, and the junction held 6 bases outside the gene matches. CDR3 coding DNA: TGTGCCAGCAGCGCGCCACAGGGGGCCGCCGGGGAGCTGTTTTTT. Protein: CASSAPQGAAGELFF.

The chain carries TRBV21-1 and TRBJ2-2; the tabulated D call, TRBD1, remains unverified against the DNA. TRBV21-1 is tagged as a pseudogene. The CDR3 covers 17 residues. DNA for the CDR3: TGTGCCAGCAGCAATTTGTCAGGGGGCGAGAACACCGGGGAGCTGTTTTTT. This translates into CASSNLSGGENTGELFF.